This T cell receptor beta chain derives from a study of ipilimumab plus nivolumab after autologous stem cell transplantation. The protocol was immunoSEQ multiplex PCR, while the TCRdb copy is restricted to in-frame clones and leaves out a portion. The sample includes some 25,000 clones, about 86% of them seen just once. Trimming took off 6 bases at V and 0 bases at J, with 10 bases between the two ends. The CDR3 runs to 13 residues. Germline V lookup: CDR1 SQVTM, CDR2 ANQGSEA. V usage is TRBV29-1 and J usage is TRBJ2-3; no clear D gene. The sample was PBMCs, taken in a trial of ipilimumab plus nivolumab as post-transplant consolidation. The clonotype originates from a male donor with diffuse large B-cell lymphoma. The CDR3 sequence: CSVDIQSTDTQYF. The CDR3 bases are TGCAGCGTCGACATACAAAGCACAGATACGCAGTATTTT.